The source of this TCR beta chain is a study of glioma-infiltrating T cells. The CDR3 extends over 14 amino acids. The junction had 8 bases not matched to a gene; V was cut back by 8 bases and J by 6 bases. Germline loops: CDR1 MRHNA, CDR2 SNTAGT. TCR alpha and beta CDR3 regions were amplified from RNA using iRepertoire nested multiplex PCR. From the multiplex PCR reads, TCRdb called clonotypes with MiXCR, one entry per CDR3 protein. Of about 130,000 distinct CDR3 sequences in the sample, around a quarter are singletons; the top ten hold roughly 29%. This receptor was taken from a human donor with low-grade glioma or glioblastoma, undergoing nonglioma brain surgery, or in good health (not recorded which). The sample comprised glioma tissue, nonneoplastic brain tissue, or PBMCs (not recorded which). The chain uses TRBV6-4 and TRBJ2-2; 8 nucleotides match TRBD1. The CDR3 reads CASGRDRTAGELFF. CDR3 in DNA: TGTGCCAGCGGCCGGGACAGGACCGCCGGGGAGCTGTTTTTT.